This T cell receptor beta chain was captured in a study of shared clonotypes between healthy human individuals. Among the donors, all were Caucasian adults who lived in Nashville, Tennessee. A CD45RA+ naive subset and a CD45RA-negative memory subset were split from CD4+ cells. In the authors' workflow: Without quality scores, immunoSEQ junctional reads could not be filtered like full-length reads. This table comes from immunoSEQ multiplex PCR, and its TCRdb copy is limited to in-frame clones, with some not included. V, J and clone size derive from that table, while D and trimming were established from the DNA sequence. The sample has some 1.5 million clones, about 98% seen once. V was shortened by 4 bases and J by 3 bases, with 11 bases between the two germline ends. Germline loops: CDR1 SGHRS, CDR2 YFSETQ. There are 13 residues in the CDR3.

The sample comprised naive CD4+ T cells sorted from blood. The sample's subset: CD45RA+ positively selected. J is TRBJ2-7 and V is TRBV5-1; D may be TRBD1 or TRBD2 (6 bases each). The receptor's source is a man under 40 in good health. CDR3 loop: CASSGGTHYEQYF. The DNA of the CDR3 is TGCGCCAGCAGCGGGGGGACACACTACGAGCAGTACTTC.